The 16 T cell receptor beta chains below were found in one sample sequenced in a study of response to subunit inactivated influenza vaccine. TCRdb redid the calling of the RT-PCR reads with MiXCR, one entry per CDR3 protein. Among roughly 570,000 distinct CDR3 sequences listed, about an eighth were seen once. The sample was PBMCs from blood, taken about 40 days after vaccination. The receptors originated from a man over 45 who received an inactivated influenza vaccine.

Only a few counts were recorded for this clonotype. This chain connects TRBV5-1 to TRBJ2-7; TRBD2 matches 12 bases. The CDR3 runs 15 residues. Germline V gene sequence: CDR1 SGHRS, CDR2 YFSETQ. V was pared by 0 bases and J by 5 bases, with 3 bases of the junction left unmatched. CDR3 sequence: CASSLGPSGGDEQYF. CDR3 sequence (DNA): TGCGCCAGCAGCTTGGGACCTAGCGGGGGGGACGAGCAGTACTTC.

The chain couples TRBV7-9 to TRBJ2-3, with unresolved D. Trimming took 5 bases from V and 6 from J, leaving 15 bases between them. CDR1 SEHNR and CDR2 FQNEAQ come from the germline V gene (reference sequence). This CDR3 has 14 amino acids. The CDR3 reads CASSPTPSADTQYF. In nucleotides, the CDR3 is TGTGCCAGCAGCCCAACGCCCTCCGCGGATACGCAGTATTTT. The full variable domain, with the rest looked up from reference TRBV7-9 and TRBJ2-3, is DTGVSQNPRHKITKRGQNVTFRCDPISEHNRLYWYRQTLGQGPEFLTYFQNEAQLEKSRLLSDRFSAERPKGSFSTLEIQRTEQGDSAMYLCASSPTPSADTQYFGPGTRLTVL.

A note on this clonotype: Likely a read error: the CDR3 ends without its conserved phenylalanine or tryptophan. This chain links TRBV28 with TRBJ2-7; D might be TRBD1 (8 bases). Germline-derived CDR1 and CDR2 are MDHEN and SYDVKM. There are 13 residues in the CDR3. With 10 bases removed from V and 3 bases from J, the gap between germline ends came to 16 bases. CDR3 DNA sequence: TGTGCCACTACAGGGGGGGGTCTCTACGAGCAGTACTGC. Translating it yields CATTGGGLYEQYC.

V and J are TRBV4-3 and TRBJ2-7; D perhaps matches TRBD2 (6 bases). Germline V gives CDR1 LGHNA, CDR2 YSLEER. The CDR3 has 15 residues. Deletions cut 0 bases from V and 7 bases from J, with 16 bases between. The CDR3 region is CASSQDGGPLLEQYF. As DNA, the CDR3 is TGCGCCAGCAGCCAAGACGGGGGTCCCCTCTTGGAGCAGTACTTC.

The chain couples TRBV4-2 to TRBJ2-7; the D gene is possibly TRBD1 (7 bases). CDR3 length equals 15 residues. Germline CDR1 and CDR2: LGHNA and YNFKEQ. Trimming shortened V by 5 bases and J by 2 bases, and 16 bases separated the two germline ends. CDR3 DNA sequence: TGTGCCAGCAGCGCGCGACAGGGACTCACCTACGAGCAGTACTTC. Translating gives CASSARQGLTYEQYF.

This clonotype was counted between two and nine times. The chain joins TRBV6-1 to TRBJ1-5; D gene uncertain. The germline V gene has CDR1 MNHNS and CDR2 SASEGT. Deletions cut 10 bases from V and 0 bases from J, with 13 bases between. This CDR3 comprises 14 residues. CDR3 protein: CATSRLDSNQPQHF. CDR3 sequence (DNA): TGTGCCACCTCCCGACTCGATAGCAATCAGCCCCAGCATTTT.

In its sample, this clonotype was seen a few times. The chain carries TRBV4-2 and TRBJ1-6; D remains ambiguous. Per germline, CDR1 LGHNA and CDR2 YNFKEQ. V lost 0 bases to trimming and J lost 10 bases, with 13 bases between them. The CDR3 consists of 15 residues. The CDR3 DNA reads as TGTGCCAGCAGCCAAGATATAGGTTTCGGCTCACCCCTCCACTTT. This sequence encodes CASSQDIGFGSPLHF.

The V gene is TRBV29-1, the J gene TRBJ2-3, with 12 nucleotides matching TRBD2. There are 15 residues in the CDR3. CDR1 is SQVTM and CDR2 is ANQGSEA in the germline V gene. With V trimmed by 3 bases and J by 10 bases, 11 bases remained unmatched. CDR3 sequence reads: CSVELTSGGFFAQYF. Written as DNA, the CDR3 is TGCAGCGTTGAGTTGACTAGCGGGGGATTTTTCGCGCAGTATTTT.

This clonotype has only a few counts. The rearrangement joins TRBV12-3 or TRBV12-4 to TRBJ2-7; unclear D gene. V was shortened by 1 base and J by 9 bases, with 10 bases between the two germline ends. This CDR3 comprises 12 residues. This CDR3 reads CASSLDGLRQYF. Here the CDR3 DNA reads TGTGCCAGCAGTTTAGACGGGTTGCGGCAGTACTTC.

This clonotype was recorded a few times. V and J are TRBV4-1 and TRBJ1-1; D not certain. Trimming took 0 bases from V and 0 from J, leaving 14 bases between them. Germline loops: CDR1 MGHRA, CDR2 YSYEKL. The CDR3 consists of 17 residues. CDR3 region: CASSQDLRQQLNTEAFF. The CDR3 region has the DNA TGCGCCAGCAGCCAAGATCTGAGACAACAGTTGAACACTGAAGCTTTCTTT.

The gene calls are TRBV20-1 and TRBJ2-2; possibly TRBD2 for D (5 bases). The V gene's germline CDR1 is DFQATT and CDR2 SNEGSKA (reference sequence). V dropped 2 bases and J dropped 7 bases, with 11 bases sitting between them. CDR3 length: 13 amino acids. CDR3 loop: CSARPTNLGELFF. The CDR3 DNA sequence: TGCAGTGCTAGACCGACTAACCTCGGGGAGCTGTTTTTT.

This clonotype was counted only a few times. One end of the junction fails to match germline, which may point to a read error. Here the CDR3 reads CSSRDPWRDTGELFF. The CDR3 DNA reads as TGCAGTTCTAGAGATCCATGGAGGGACACCGGGGAGCTGTTTTTT. The J gene is TRBJ2-2, the V gene TRBV20-1; the D gene is possibly TRBD2 (6 bases). CDR1 DFQATT and CDR2 SNEGSKA come from the germline V gene (reference sequence). The CDR3 extends over 15 amino acids.

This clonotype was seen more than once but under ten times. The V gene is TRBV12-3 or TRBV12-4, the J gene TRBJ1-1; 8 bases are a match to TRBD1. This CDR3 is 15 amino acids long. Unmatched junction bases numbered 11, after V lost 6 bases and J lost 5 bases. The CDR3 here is CASRNVLRGRTEAFF. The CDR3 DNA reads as TGTGCCAGCAGGAATGTTCTCAGGGGGCGGACTGAAGCTTTCTTT.

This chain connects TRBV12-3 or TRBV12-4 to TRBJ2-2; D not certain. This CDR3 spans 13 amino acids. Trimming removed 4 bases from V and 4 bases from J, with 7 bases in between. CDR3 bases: TGTGCCAGCAGTTCCACACGCACCGGGGAGCTGTTTTTT. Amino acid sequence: CASSSTRTGELFF.

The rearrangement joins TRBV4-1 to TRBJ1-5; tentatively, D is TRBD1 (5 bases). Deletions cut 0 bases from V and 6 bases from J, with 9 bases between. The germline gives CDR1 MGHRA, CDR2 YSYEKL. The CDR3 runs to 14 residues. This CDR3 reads CASSQEQGGQPQHF. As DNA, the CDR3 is TGCGCCAGCAGCCAAGAGCAGGGCGGTCAGCCCCAGCATTTT.

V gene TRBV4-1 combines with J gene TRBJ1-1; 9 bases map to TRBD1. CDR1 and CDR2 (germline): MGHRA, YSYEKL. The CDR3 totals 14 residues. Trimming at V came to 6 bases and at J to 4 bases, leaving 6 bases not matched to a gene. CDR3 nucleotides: TGCGCCAGCAGACTTGAGACAGGGGGCACTGAAGCTTTCTTT. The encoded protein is CASRLETGGTEAFF.